The present entry profiles one T cell receptor (beta chain) with its context. The sample comes from a study of shared clonotypes between healthy human individuals. Across the whole study: The study drew on a couple of women and three men aged 18 to 49 as donors.

The CDR3 has 16 amino acids. Germline CDR1 is MNHEY and CDR2 is SMNVEV (reference sequence). V lost 4 bases and J lost 0; bases outside the gene matches: 9. The donors were adults (healthy and HIV-negative) with no recent acute infections or vaccinations. The data were produced by immunoSEQ multiplex PCR, yet TCRdb's version contains in-frame clones alone and is incomplete. The sample consists of fewer than 700,000 clones, roughly 72% of them appearing once. This TCR derives from a woman between 40 and 55 years old in good health. Some clones in this sample may be carry-over from other donors' samples. V usage is TRBV27 and J usage is TRBJ2-7, with 7 bases matching TRBD1. The sequenced material came from PBMCs. CDR3 DNA: TGTGCCAGCAGTTCCGTTCGGACAGGCTACTCCTACGAGCAGTACTTC. Residues: CASSSVRTGYSYEQYF.